This T cell receptor beta chain is drawn from a study of lymphopenia after photon versus proton radiotherapy. TCRdb's table, derived via immunoSEQ multiplex PCR, lists solely in-frame clones and lacks some. The sample has about 45,000 clones; over 75% are singletons. With respect to this clone: No antigen is known for it.

Regarding the study as a whole: In patients who died, overall survival fell as post-nadir TCR diversity dropped more. Oligoclonal CD8+ Temra expansion after nadir drove photon patients' diversity drop.

The CDR3 has 11 amino acids. Trimming took 8 bases from V and 5 from J, leaving 9 bases between them. Germline loops: CDR1 MGHDK, CDR2 SYGVNS. The TCR was taken from a middle-aged man with gastric cancer. The sequenced sample was peripheral blood, obtained from a patient treated with photon-based radiotherapy. V gene TRBV25-1 combines with J gene TRBJ2-5, with D perhaps TRBD2 (5 bases). CDR3 DNA: TGTGCCAGCTCGGGGTTGGAGACCCAGTACTTC. Translating it yields CASSGLETQYF.